The clone carrying this TCR beta chain has more than one count but fewer than ten. The record originates from a study of cytomegalovirus exposure and HLA in healthy donors. Vbeta (60) and Jbeta (13) primers were used in the PCR. This table comes from immunoSEQ multiplex PCR, and its TCRdb copy is limited to in-frame clones, with some not included. The table has around 200,000 clones, under 70% seen once. Trimming shortened V by 4 bases and J by 8 bases, and 20 bases separated the two germline ends. The CDR3 contains 15 residues. Germline lookup yields CDR1 SEHNR and CDR2 FQNEAQ (reference sequence). The material sequenced was PBMCs. This clonotype originated in a man aged 40-49 years in good health and CMV-seropositive. V usage is TRBV7-9 and J usage is TRBJ1-1, with D unresolved. Here the CDR3 reads CASSWVTQPGIEAFF. In DNA, the CDR3 is TGTGCCAGCAGCTGGGTGACGCAGCCGGGGATAGAAGCTTTCTTT.